Below are 22 T cell receptor beta chains sequenced from a single sample in a study of blood T cell repertoires in COVID-19. Sequencing was performed with immunoSEQ multiplex PCR; in TCRdb, only in-frame clones are kept and a portion is missing. Among around 100,000 clones, over 65% were seen once, and the ten largest hold around 12%. Specimen: peripheral blood. The receptor source for this set is a human donor in a cohort sampled during active COVID-19.

The chain is built from TRBV5-6 and TRBJ1-1; D is perhaps TRBD1 (6 bases). The ends were cut back, 4 bases at V and 3 bases at J, with 10 bases in the middle. Germline loops: CDR1 SGHDT, CDR2 YYEEEE. The CDR3 sequence is 13 residues long. The CDR3 region is CASSQDSYTEAFF. DNA for the CDR3: TGTGCCAGCAGCCAGGACAGCTACACTGAAGCTTTCTTT.

The V call is TRBV19, the J call TRBJ1-6; 8 nucleotides match TRBD1. The J segment lost 7 bases and the V segment lost 7 bases, leaving 6 bases of the junction unmatched. CDR1 LNHDA and CDR2 SQIVND come from the germline V gene (reference sequence). This CDR3 comprises 14 residues. The CDR3 DNA is TGTGCCAGTAACCAGGGGGCGCGGAATTCACCCCTCCACTTT. Translated: CASNQGARNSPLHF.

The chain uses TRBV24-1 and TRBJ2-3; TRBD2 aligns across 8 bases. The length of the CDR3 is 14 residues. From germline, CDR1 is KGHDR and CDR2 SFDVKD. J was trimmed by 3 bases and V by 4 bases; bases with no gene match: 2. In nucleotides, the CDR3 is TGTGCCACCAGTGAGCCTAGCGGGACAGATACGCAGTATTTT. Its translation: CATSEPSGTDTQYF.

Comments on this clone: At one of its ends the junction is not consistent with the germline gene, which may arise from a read error. The CDR3 nucleotides read TGTGCTAGCAGCTTAGGCCCGGGACAGACCTACGAGCAGTACTTC. Its translation: CASSLGPGQTYEQYF. This chain connects TRBV7-7 to TRBJ2-7; 7 bases align to TRBD1. Germline CDR1 and CDR2: SSHAT and FNYEAQ (reference sequence). This CDR3 is built from 15 residues.

CDR3 protein: CASSLRTSQNLDTQYF. The CDR3 bases are TGTGCCAGCAGCTTACGGACTAGTCAAAACTTAGATACGCAGTATTTT. The V and J genes are TRBV7-3 and TRBJ2-3; TRBD2 matches at 7 bases. This CDR3 spans 16 amino acids. Trimming cost V 2 bases and J 5 bases; bases outside gene matches: 10. Germline V lookup: CDR1 SGHTA, CDR2 FQGTGA.

The V and J genes are TRBV6-5 and TRBJ1-2, with no clear D. The V gene lost 10 bases and the J gene lost 8 bases, with 17 bases spanning the gap. CDR3 length equals 12 residues. Germline V CDR1 and CDR2: MNHEY, SVGAGI. Here the CDR3 DNA reads TGTGCCACCCGTCTTTACGCCGGGGGCTACACCTTC. It is translated as CATRLYAGGYTF.

The chain joins TRBV5-4 to TRBJ1-5; the D is unclear. The CDR3 totals 14 residues. Germline CDR1 and CDR2: SGHNT and YYREEE (reference sequence). Trimming pared 4 bases from V and 2 bases from J, leaving 10 bases between. For the CDR3, the DNA is TGTGCCAGCAGCCCCGGCGGGGGCAATCAGCCCCAGCATTTT. Translating it yields CASSPGGGNQPQHF.

The chain is built from TRBV6-2 or TRBV6-3 and TRBJ2-6; 8 nucleotides agree with TRBD1. Germline trimming cut 3 bases from V and 1 base from J; bases unmatched to any gene: 8. The CDR3 spans 18 residues. The germline CDR1 and CDR2 sequences are MNHEY and SVGEGT. CDR3 protein: CASSYSDRVPSGANVLTF. Here the CDR3 DNA reads TGTGCCAGCAGTTATTCGGACAGGGTCCCATCTGGGGCCAACGTCCTGACTTTC.

The chain joins TRBV11-2 to TRBJ1-2; D uncertain. With 3 bases removed from V and 4 bases from J, the gap between germline ends came to 6 bases. Germline V lookup: CDR1 SGHAT, CDR2 FQNNGV. CDR3 length: 12 residues. The CDR3 nucleotides are TGTGCCAGCAGCTTGGCAGGCTATGGCTACACCTTC. Translated: CASSLAGYGYTF.

The chain employs TRBV5-8 and TRBJ2-7, with 9 bases identical to TRBD1. This CDR3 contains 14 residues. CDR1 is SGHTS, CDR2 YDEGEE, per germline. Trimming took 4 bases from V and 2 from J; bases not matched to a gene: 4. Written as DNA, the CDR3 is TGTGCCAGCAGCCGGGACAGGGCCGCCTACGAGCAGTACTTC. Translating it yields CASSRDRAAYEQYF.

The rearrangement uses TRBV10-3 and TRBJ1-1; D is uncertain. Trimming removed 7 bases at V and 3 bases at J, with 27 bases between. The CDR3 has 18 amino acids. CDR1 and CDR2 from the germline V gene are ENHRY and SYGVKD. DNA of the CDR3: TGTGCCATCATACGGGCCTCGGGAGTTAGGGAGAGGGACACTGAAGCTTTCTTT. As protein: CAIIRASGVRERDTEAFF.

The V call is TRBV11-2, the J call TRBJ2-4; D is ambiguous. This CDR3 comprises 14 residues. The germline V and J ends were trimmed by 5 bases and 8 bases, with 16 bases remaining between them. CDR1 SGHAT and CDR2 FQNNGV come from the germline V gene. CDR3 nucleotides: TGTGCCAGCAGCGGGTTAACTATAGGAGACATTCAGTACTTC. As protein: CASSGLTIGDIQYF.

V usage is TRBV29-1 and J usage is TRBJ2-1; D perhaps matches TRBD2 (5 bases). The length of the CDR3 is 13 residues. V was shortened by 3 bases and J by 5 bases, with 11 bases between the two germline ends. CDR1 and CDR2 (germline): SQVTM, ANQGSEA. The DNA of the CDR3 is TGCAGCGTTGACAGGAACGGGGACAATGAGCAGTTCTTC. Its translation: CSVDRNGDNEQFF.

The table lists this clone with a few counts. V usage is TRBV7-9 and J usage is TRBJ2-1; 7 bases are a match to TRBD2. CDR3 size: 14 residues. After removal of 6 bases from V and 6 bases from J, the junction contained 8 bases not matched to a gene. Germline-derived CDR1 and CDR2 are SEHNR and FQNEAQ (reference sequence). Here the CDR3 reads CASSPSGLINEQFF. CDR3 coding DNA: TGTGCCAGCAGTCCTAGCGGATTAATCAATGAGCAGTTCTTC.

This clone came up a few times. This chain links TRBV30 with TRBJ1-5; D is unresolved. CDR3 size: 14 residues. Trimming stripped 5 bases from V and 1 base from J, with 12 bases between. Germline CDR1 and CDR2: GTSNPN and SVGIG (reference sequence). For the CDR3, the DNA is TGTGCCTGGGGTCCAGGCGAAAGCAATCAGCCCCAGCATTTT. Its translation is CAWGPGESNQPQHF.

The chain links TRBV5-6 to TRBJ1-1; 9 positions agree with TRBD1. CDR1 and CDR2 from the germline V gene are SGHDT and YYEEEE. With V trimmed by 4 bases and J by 4 bases, 8 bases remained unmatched. The CDR3 spans 15 residues. CDR3 coding DNA: TGTGCCAGCAGCCCATTACAGGGGGCGGCCACTGAAGCTTTCTTT. Encoded protein: CASSPLQGAATEAFF.

The chain is built from TRBV7-9 and TRBJ2-5, with 7 positions matching TRBD2. V lost 2 bases to trimming and J lost 4 bases; unmatched junction nucleotides: 7. The V gene's germline CDR1 is SEHNR and CDR2 FQNEAQ (reference sequence). The CDR3 totals 15 residues. The CDR3, as DNA: TGTGCCAGCAGCTTAACGGGCGGGAGTCGAGAGACCCAGTACTTC. It specifies CASSLTGGSRETQYF. Based on the CDR3 plus reference TRBV7-9 and TRBJ2-5, the full variable domain is DTGVSQNPRHKITKRGQNVTFRCDPISEHNRLYWYRQTLGQGPEFLTYFQNEAQLEKSRLLSDRFSAERPKGSFSTLEIQRTEQGDSAMYLCASSLTGGSRETQYFGPGTRLLVL.

V and J are TRBV9 and TRBJ2-3; TRBD1 agrees at 7 bases. Germline values: CDR1 SGDLS, CDR2 YYNGEE. The CDR3 covers 19 residues. The ends lost 0 bases at V and 3 bases at J; junction bases unmatched: 16. As DNA, the CDR3 is TGTGCCAGCAGCGTAGCTACAGGGGTCCCCTCTTTGCTTACAGATACGCAGTATTTT. Amino acid sequence: CASSVATGVPSLLTDTQYF. Filled out from reference TRBV9 and TRBJ2-3, the complete variable domain reads DSGVTQTPKHLITATGQRVTLRCSPRSGDLSVYWYQQSLDQGLQFLIQYYNGEERAKGNILERFSAQQFPDLHSELNLSSLELGDSALYFCASSVATGVPSLLTDTQYFGPGTRLTVL.

J is TRBJ1-2 and V is TRBV6-2 or TRBV6-3; D may be TRBD1 (5 bases). V lost 5 bases and J lost 3, with 22 bases in between. The CDR3 extends over 17 amino acids. Per germline, CDR1 MNHEY and CDR2 SVGEGT. The CDR3 sequence: CASSPSREGYGYYGYTF. In nucleotides, the CDR3 is TGTGCCAGCAGTCCCTCTCGGGAGGGGTATGGTTACTATGGCTACACCTTC.

CDR3 region: CASSTRTGNSPLHF. The CDR3 DNA reads TGTGCCAGCAGCACCCGGACAGGGAATTCACCCCTCCACTTT. This chain joins TRBV13 and TRBJ1-6; 8 bases align to TRBD1. The CDR3 length is 14 residues. Unmatched junction bases numbered 4, after V lost 5 bases and J lost 7 bases. Germline V gives CDR1 PRHDT, CDR2 FYEKMQ (reference sequence).

The chain employs TRBV9 and TRBJ1-1; a possible D gene is TRBD1 (5 bases). CDR3 length equals 15 residues. Deletions cut 7 bases from V and 4 bases from J, with 20 bases between. Germline CDR1 is SGDLS and CDR2 is YYNGEE. The CDR3 spells CASSPTFWQGTEAFF. In nucleotides, the CDR3 is TGTGCCAGCTCCCCCACTTTTTGGCAGGGCACTGAAGCTTTCTTT.

The chain recombines TRBV5-4 with TRBJ2-3, with 9 bases identical to TRBD1. The CDR3 has 15 amino acids. The J segment lost 4 bases and the V segment lost 3 bases, leaving 6 bases of the junction unmatched. CDR1 SGHNT and CDR2 YYREEE come from the germline V gene (reference sequence). The CDR3 nucleotides read TGTGCCAGCAGCTCGAAAAGACAGGGGGCAGATACGCAGTATTTT. As protein: CASSSKRQGADTQYF.